The present TCR beta chain was sequenced within a study of blood T cell repertoires in COVID-19. Categorization into cohorts depended on clinical history that participants reported. Method: immunoSEQ multiplex PCR; TCRdb's copy keeps in-frame clones and lacks some. The sample has approximately 150,000 clones, approximately 86% seen once. Germline CDR1 is LGHDT and CDR2 is YNNKEL (reference sequence). The CDR3 covers 17 residues. J was trimmed by 5 bases and V by 4 bases; bases with no gene match: 15. Sequencing was done on a sample of PBMCs or T cells enriched from blood (not recorded which). The sequence came from a woman aged 35 to 49 who had recovered from COVID-19. This sequence joins TRBV3-1 (or the pseudogene TRBV3-2) and TRBJ1-1, with TRBD1 matching 8 bases. CDR3 in amino acids: CASSPYPVTGAPTEAFF. CDR3 nucleotides: TGTGCCAGCAGCCCGTACCCCGTGACAGGGGCCCCGACTGAAGCTTTCTTT.